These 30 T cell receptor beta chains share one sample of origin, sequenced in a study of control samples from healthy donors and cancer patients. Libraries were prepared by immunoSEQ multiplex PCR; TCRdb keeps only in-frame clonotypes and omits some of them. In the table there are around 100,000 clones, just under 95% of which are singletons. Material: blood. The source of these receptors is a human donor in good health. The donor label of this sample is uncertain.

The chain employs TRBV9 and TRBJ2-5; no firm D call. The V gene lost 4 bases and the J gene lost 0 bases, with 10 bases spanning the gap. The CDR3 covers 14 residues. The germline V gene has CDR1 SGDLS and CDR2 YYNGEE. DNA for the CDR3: TGTGCCAGCAGCCCCCGAGGACACCAAGAGACCCAGTACTTC. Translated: CASSPRGHQETQYF. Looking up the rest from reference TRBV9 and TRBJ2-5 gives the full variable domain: DSGVTQTPKHLITATGQRVTLRCSPRSGDLSVYWYQQSLDQGLQFLIQYYNGEERAKGNILERFSAQQFPDLHSELNLSSLELGDSALYFCASSPRGHQETQYFGPGTRLLVL.

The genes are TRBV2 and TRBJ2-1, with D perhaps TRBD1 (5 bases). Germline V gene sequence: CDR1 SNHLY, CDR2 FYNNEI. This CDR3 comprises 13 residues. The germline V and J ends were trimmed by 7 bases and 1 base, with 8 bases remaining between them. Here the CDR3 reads CASIRGSYNEQFF. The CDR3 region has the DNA TGTGCCAGCATAAGGGGATCCTACAATGAGCAGTTCTTC.

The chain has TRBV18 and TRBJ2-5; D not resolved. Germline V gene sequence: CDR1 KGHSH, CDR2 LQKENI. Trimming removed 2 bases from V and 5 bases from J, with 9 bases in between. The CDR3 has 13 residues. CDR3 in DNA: TGTGCCAGCTCACCAAACGGGCAGGAGACCCAGTACTTC. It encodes CASSPNGQETQYF.

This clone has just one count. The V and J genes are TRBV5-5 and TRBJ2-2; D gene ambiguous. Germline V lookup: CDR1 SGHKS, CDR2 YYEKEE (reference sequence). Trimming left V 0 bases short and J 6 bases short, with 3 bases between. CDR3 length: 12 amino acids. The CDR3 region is CASSLGAGELFF. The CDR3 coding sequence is TGTGCCAGCAGCTTGGGGGCCGGGGAGCTGTTTTTT.

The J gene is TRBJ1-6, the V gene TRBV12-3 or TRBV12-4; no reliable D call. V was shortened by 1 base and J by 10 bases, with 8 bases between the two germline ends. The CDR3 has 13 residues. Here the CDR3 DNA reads TGTGCCAGCAGTTTAGGCTTGGGCTCACCCCTCCACTTT. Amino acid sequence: CASSLGLGSPLHF.

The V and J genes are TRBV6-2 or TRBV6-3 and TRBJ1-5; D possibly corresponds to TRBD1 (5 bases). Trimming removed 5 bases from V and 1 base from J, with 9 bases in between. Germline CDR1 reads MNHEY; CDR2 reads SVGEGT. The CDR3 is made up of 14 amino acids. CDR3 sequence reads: CASSGAGSNQPQHF. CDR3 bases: TGTGCCAGCAGTGGGGCAGGGAGCAATCAGCCCCAGCATTTT.

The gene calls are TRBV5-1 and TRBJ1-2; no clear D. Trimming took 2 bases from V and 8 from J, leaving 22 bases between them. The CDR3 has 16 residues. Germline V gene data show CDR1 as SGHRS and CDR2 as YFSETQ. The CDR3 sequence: CASSLPPPGASGGYTF. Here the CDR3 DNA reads TGCGCCAGCAGCTTACCTCCTCCGGGCGCATCGGGCGGCTACACCTTC.

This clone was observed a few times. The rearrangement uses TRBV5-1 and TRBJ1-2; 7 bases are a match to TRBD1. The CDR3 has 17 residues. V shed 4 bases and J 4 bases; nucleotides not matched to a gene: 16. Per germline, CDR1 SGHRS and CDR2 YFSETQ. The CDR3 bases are TGCGCCAGCAGCGGAAAGACAGGGTCTGGTCTCGGCTATGGCTACACCTTC. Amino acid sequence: CASSGKTGSGLGYGYTF.

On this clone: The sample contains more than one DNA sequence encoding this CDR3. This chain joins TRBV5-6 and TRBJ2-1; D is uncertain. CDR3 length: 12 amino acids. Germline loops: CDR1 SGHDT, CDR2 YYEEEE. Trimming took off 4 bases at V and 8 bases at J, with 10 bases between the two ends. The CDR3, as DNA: TGTGCCAGCAGCCGCTTAGATTATGAGCAGTTCTTC. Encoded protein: CASSRLDYEQFF.

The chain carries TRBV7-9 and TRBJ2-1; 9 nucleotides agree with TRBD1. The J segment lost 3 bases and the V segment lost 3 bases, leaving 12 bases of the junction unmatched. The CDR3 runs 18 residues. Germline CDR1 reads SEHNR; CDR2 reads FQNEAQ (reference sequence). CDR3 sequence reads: CASSFRFMDRGDYNEQFF. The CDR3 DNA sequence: TGTGCCAGCAGCTTCCGATTTATGGACAGGGGCGACTACAATGAGCAGTTCTTC.

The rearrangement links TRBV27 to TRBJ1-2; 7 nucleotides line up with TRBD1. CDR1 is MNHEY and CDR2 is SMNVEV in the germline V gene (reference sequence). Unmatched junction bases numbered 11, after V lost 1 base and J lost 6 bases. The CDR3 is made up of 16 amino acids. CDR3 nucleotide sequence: TGTGCCAGCAGTTTATTGGGCCAGGGGGTTTTTAATGGCTACACCTTC. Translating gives CASSLLGQGVFNGYTF.

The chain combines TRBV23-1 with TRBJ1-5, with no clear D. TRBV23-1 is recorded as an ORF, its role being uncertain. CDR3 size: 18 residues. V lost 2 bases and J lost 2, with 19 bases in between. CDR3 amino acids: CASSQTRSNLFCNQPQHF. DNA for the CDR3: TGCGCCAGCAGTCAAACCCGATCAAACCTGTTCTGCAATCAGCCCCAGCATTTT.

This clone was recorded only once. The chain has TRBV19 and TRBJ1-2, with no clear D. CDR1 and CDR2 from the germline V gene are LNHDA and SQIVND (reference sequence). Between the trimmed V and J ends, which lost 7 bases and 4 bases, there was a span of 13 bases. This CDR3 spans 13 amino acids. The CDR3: CASTSTQGYGYTF. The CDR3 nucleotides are TGTGCCAGTACCTCGACCCAAGGCTATGGCTACACCTTC.

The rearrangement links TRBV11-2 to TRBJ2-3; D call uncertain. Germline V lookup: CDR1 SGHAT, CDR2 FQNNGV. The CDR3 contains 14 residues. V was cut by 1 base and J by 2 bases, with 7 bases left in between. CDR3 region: CASSLGVLTDTQYF. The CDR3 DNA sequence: TGTGCCAGCAGCTTAGGGGTCCTCACAGATACGCAGTATTTT.

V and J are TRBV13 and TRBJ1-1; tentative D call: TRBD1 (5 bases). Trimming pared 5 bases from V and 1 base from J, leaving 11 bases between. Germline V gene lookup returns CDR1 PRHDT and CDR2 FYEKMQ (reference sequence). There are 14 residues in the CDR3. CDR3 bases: TGTGCCAGCAGCCGGCCGGGGACGAACACTGAAGCTTTCTTT. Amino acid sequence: CASSRPGTNTEAFF. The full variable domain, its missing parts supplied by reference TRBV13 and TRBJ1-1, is AAGVIQSPRHLIKEKRETATLKCYPIPRHDTVYWYQQGPGQDPQFLISFYEKMQSDKGSIPDRFSAQQFSDYHSELNMSSLELGDSALYFCASSRPGTNTEAFFGQGTRLTVV.

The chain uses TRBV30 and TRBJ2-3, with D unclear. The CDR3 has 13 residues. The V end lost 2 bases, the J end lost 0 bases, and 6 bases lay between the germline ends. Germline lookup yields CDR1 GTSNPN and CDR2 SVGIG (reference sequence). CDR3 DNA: TGTGCCTGGAGTTCAACTAGCACAGATACGCAGTATTTT. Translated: CAWSSTSTDTQYF.

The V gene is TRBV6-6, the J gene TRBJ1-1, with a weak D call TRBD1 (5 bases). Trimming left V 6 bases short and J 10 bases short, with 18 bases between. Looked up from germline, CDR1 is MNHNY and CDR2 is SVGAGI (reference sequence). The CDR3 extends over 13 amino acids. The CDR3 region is CASSLLRQGRAFF. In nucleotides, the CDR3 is TGTGCCAGCAGCTTACTCAGGCAGGGTAGAGCTTTCTTT.

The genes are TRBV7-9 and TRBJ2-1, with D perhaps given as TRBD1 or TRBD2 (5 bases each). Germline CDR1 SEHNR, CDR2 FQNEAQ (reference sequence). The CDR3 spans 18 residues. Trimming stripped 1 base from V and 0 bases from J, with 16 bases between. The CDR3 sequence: CASSLDRDDWSSYNEQFF. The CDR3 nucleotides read TGTGCCAGCAGCTTAGACCGGGACGACTGGAGCTCCTACAATGAGCAGTTCTTC.

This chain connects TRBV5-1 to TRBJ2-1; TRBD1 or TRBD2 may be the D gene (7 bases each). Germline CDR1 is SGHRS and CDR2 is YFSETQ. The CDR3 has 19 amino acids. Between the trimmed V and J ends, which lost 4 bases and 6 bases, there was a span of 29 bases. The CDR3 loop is CASSPRGGRGGVEANEQFF. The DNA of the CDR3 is TGCGCCAGCAGCCCACGTGGGGGCAGGGGGGGGGTTGAGGCCAATGAGCAGTTCTTC.

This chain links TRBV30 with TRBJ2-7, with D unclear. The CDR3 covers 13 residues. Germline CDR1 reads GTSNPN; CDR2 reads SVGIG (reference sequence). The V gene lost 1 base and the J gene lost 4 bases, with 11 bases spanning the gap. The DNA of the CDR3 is TGTGCCTGGAGTGAACAGCTAGAGTACGAGCAGTACTTC. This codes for CAWSEQLEYEQYF.

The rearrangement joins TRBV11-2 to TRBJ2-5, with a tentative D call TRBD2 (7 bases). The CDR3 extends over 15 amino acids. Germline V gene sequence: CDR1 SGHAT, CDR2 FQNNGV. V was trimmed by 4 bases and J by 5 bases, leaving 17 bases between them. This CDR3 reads CASSSPRGGQETQYF. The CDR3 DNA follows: TGTGCCAGCAGCTCCCCTAGGGGGGGCCAGGAGACCCAGTACTTC.

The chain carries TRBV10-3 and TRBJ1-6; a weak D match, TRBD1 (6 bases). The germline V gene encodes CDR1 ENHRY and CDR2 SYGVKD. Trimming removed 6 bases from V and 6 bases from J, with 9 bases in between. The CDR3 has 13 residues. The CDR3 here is CAIRKQGNSPLHF. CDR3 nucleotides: TGTGCCATCAGGAAACAGGGTAATTCACCCCTCCACTTT.

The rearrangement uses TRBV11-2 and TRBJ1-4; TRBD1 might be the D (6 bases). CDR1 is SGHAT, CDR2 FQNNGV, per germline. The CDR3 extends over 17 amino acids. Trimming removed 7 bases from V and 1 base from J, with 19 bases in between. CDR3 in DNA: TGTGCCAGCACCCCAGGGGAATCTTATGGAACTAATGAAAAACTGTTTTTT. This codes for CASTPGESYGTNEKLFF.

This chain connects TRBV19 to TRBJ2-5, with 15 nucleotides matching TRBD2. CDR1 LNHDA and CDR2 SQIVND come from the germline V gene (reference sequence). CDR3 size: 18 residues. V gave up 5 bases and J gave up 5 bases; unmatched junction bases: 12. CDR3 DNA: TGTGCCAGTAGTCCCCCGTCCGGACTAGCGGGGGGGAAGGAGACCCAGTACTTC. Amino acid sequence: CASSPPSGLAGGKETQYF.

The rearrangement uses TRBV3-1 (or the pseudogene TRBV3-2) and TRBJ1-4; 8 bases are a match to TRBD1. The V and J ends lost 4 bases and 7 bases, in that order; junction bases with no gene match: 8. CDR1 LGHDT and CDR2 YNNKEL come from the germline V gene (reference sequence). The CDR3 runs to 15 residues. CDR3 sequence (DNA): TGTGCCAGCAGCCCCTTAGACAGGGGTAGTGAAAAACTGTTTTTT. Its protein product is CASSPLDRGSEKLFF.

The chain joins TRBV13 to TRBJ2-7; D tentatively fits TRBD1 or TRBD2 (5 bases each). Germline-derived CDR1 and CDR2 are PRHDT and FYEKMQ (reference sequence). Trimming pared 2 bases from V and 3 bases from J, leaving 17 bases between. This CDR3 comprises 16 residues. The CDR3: CASSLKFSTAVYEQYF. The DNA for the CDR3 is TGTGCCAGCAGCTTAAAATTCTCGACAGCGGTCTACGAGCAGTACTTC.

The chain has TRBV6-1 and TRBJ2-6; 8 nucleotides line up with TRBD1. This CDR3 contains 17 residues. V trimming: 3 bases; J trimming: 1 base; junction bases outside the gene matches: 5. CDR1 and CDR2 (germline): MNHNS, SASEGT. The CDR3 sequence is CASSDRQGASGANVLTF. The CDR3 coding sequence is TGTGCCAGCAGTGATCGCCAGGGGGCTTCTGGGGCCAACGTCCTGACTTTC.

The CDR3 is CASSYWGDSTDTQYF. DNA of the CDR3: TGTGCCAGCAGTTACTGGGGGGACAGCACAGATACGCAGTATTTT. V usage is TRBV6-2 or TRBV6-3 and J usage is TRBJ2-3; a weak D match, TRBD2 (6 bases). The CDR3 spans 15 residues. Germline V CDR1 and CDR2: MNHEY, SVGEGT. The V gene lost 1 base and the J gene lost 0 bases, with 8 bases spanning the gap.

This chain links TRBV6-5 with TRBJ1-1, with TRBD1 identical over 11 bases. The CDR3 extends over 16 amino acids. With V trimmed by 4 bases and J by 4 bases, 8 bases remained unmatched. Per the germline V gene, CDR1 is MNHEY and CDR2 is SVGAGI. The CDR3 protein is CASSSFYGTGGTEAFF. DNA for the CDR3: TGTGCCAGCAGTTCCTTTTACGGGACAGGGGGCACTGAAGCTTTCTTT.

The CDR3 sequence is CASSFPGQTKLFF. CDR3 bases: TGTGCCAGCAGCTTCCCGGGACAAACAAAACTGTTTTTT. The chain recombines TRBV25-1 with TRBJ1-4; D may be TRBD1 (6 bases). The CDR3 contains 13 residues. V was clipped by 6 bases and J by 10 bases, with 15 bases between them. CDR1 and CDR2 (germline): MGHDK, SYGVNS. Full variable domain (rest looked up from reference TRBV25-1 and TRBJ1-4): EADIYQTPRYLVIGTGKKITLECSQTMGHDKMYWYQQDPGMELHLIHYSYGVNSTEKGDLSSESTVSRIRTEHFPLTLESARPSHTSQYLCASSFPGQTKLFFGSGTQLSVL.